The rows below give T cell receptor beta chains drawn from one sample of a study of blood T cell repertoires in COVID-19. Assay: immunoSEQ multiplex PCR; the TCRdb copy retains only in-frame clones and omits some. The sample has approximately 170,000 clones; more than 75% are singletons. Sample: peripheral blood. The receptors derive from a man aged 50 to 60 who had recovered from COVID-19. Both conserved end residues are part of each CDR3. D genes are given only for firm matches. Clone size, where shown, is once, few, many, or a class for clones that have expanded.

d_gene	abundance	v_gene	j_gene	CDR3nt	CDR3aa
TRBD1	-	TRBV6-5	TRBJ1-4	TGTGCCAGCAGGAAGGACAGGGGAAATGAAAAACTGTTTTTT	CASRKDRGNEKLFF
TRBD1	-	TRBV19	TRBJ2-1	TGTGCCAGTAGTATTTATGGGACAGAGATTAATGAGCAGTTCTTC	CASSIYGTEINEQFF
TRBD1	-	TRBV29-1	TRBJ1-1	TGCAGTGCCGGGACAGGGAACACTGAAGCTTTCTTT	CSAGTGNTEAFF
-	-	TRBV18	TRBJ1-1	TGTGCCAGCTCACAACAGGGAGTTGGGGCGAACACTGAAGCTTTCTTT	CASSQQGVGANTEAFF
-	-	TRBV21-1	TRBJ2-7	TGTGCCAGCAGCACAAAATTCGCCCCGGGCCGCGGGAAGGATTTCGACGAGCAGTACTTC	CASSTKFAPGRGKDFDEQYF
TRBD1	-	TRBV7-9	TRBJ1-2	TGTGCCAGCAGCCCTTTCCTGGGACCGGACGGTCAGGGGGAGGGCTACACCTTC	CASSPFLGPDGQGEGYTF
TRBD2	-	TRBV7-9	TRBJ2-7	TGTGCCACTCAGGGACTAGCGGGAGCAGGCGAGCAGTACTTC	CATQGLAGAGEQYF
TRBD2	-	TRBV29-1	TRBJ2-1	TGCAGTACGGTGGGGAGCGGGAGGGGTTACAATGAGCAGTTCTTC	CSTVGSGRGYNEQFF
-	-	TRBV10-1	TRBJ2-1	TGCGCCAGCACAGGGCCCGGTGATGAGCAGTTCTTC	CASTGPGDEQFF
TRBD1	-	TRBV4-3	TRBJ1-1	TGCGCCAGCAGCCACGACAGGGAAACTGAAGCTTTCTTT	CASSHDRETEAFF
TRBD1	once	TRBV6-1	TRBJ1-5	TGTGCCAGCAGTCGCGACAGGGGGGCCAATCAGCCCCAGCATTTT	CASSRDRGANQPQHF
-	-	TRBV9	TRBJ2-5	TGTGCCAGCAGCGTAGGGGGAGAAGAGACCCAGTACTTC	CASSVGGEETQYF
-	once	TRBV7-4	TRBJ2-1	TGTGCCAGCAGTATTGAGCTGCATGAGCAGTTCTTC	CASSIELHEQFF
TRBD1	-	TRBV7-2	TRBJ2-7	TGTGCCAGCAGACTCCCGGGACAGGGCTCCTACGAGCAGTACTTC	CASRLPGQGSYEQYF
TRBD2	-	TRBV2	TRBJ2-3	TGTGCCAGCAGGAGGCTTACTAGCGGGGGCCGTTCTGGCACAGATACGCAGTATTTT	CASRRLTSGGRSGTDTQYF
-	-	TRBV11-2	TRBJ2-2	TGTGCCAGCAGCTTAGTATTCGGGGATCGTGGCGGGGAGCTGTTTTTT	CASSLVFGDRGGELFF
-	few	TRBV6-2/TRBV6-3	TRBJ1-2	TGTGCCAGCAGTTACGAGGGAGGCTATGGCTACACCTTC	CASSYEGGYGYTF
TRBD1	once	TRBV19	TRBJ2-1	TGTGCCAGTACAACCGGGACAGGGGAGATCAATGAGCAGTTCTTC	CASTTGTGEINEQFF
-	-	TRBV13	TRBJ2-7	TGTGCCAGCAGCCCCAATCGACAATCAATGTTCTACGAGCAGTACTTC	CASSPNRQSMFYEQYF
TRBD1	-	TRBV19	TRBJ2-5	TGTGCCAGTACTGCCGGGACAGGGATGGCCCAGTACTTC	CASTAGTGMAQYF
TRBD1	-	TRBV10-3	TRBJ2-1	TGTGCCATCAGTCGGACAGGGGGGCAATACAATGAGCAGTTCTTC	CAISRTGGQYNEQFF
TRBD1	few	TRBV18	TRBJ1-3	TGTGCCAGCTCAGTTCTCCGACAGGGTGACTCTGGAAACACCATATATTTT	CASSVLRQGDSGNTIYF
-	-	TRBV28	TRBJ1-1	TGTGCCAGCAGGCCTGACTCCATCACTGAAGCTTTCTTT	CASRPDSITEAFF
-	-	TRBV12-3/TRBV12-4	TRBJ1-5	TGTGCCAGCAGTTCCCAGCGGCAGCCCCAGCATTTT	CASSSQRQPQHF
-	-	TRBV23-1	TRBJ1-3	TGCGCCAGCAGTCTTTCACGCTGCCTCAAACAGGGACAAGTACCCAGAAACACCATATATTTT	CASSLSRCLKQGQVPRNTIYF
-	-	TRBV11-3	TRBJ2-7	TGTGCCAGCAGCCAAGGAACGGCGTACTCGAGGCACGAGCAGTACTTC	CASSQGTAYSRHEQYF
TRBD2	-	TRBV9	TRBJ2-1	TGTGCCAGCAGCGATGCGGGAGGGCCTGATGAGCAGTTCTTC	CASSDAGGPDEQFF
-	-	TRBV28	TRBJ1-4	TGTGCCAGCAGCCGCCCACCCGGGTCCCGGAATGAAAAACTGTTTTTT	CASSRPPGSRNEKLFF
-	-	TRBV15	TRBJ1-2	TGTGCCACCAGCAGAGATGGGGGGACGTATGGCTACACCTTC	CATSRDGGTYGYTF
-	-	TRBV5-1	TRBJ2-7	TGCGCCAGCAGCTTCGAACCCAGCTCCTACGAGCAGTACTTC	CASSFEPSSYEQYF
TRBD1	-	TRBV5-1	TRBJ1-2	TGCGCCAGCAGCTTCTCCGGGACAGGGGGGGACTATGGCTACACCTTC	CASSFSGTGGDYGYTF
TRBD2	-	TRBV4-2	TRBJ2-2	TGTGCCAGCAGCCAAGATAGCGGGAGTAGGTCCGGGGAGCTGTTTTTT	CASSQDSGSRSGELFF
-	-	TRBV12-3/TRBV12-4	TRBJ1-2	TGTGCCAGCAGTTTACGGGGTTTCGATGGCTACACCTTC	CASSLRGFDGYTF
-	-	TRBV6-5	TRBJ2-5	TGTGCCAGCAGTTACGAGGCAGGGGGAGGAGCCCAGTACTTC	CASSYEAGGGAQYF
-	-	TRBV27	TRBJ1-2	TGTGCCAGCAGAAGACGGGGAACTAACTATGGCTACACCTTC	CASRRRGTNYGYTF
-	-	TRBV5-1	TRBJ2-6	TGCGCCAGCAGCCCTGGGGGGGCCCCTTTATCTGGGGCCAACGTCCTGACTTTC	CASSPGGAPLSGANVLTF
TRBD1	-	TRBV24-1	TRBJ2-1	TGTGCCACCAGTGATTTCTCCGGGACAGGGGGGGTCAGGGAGCAGTTCTTC	CATSDFSGTGGVREQFF
-	-	TRBV27	TRBJ1-2	TGTGCCAGCAGTGGCGGAAGGAACTATGGCTACACCTTC	CASSGGRNYGYTF
TRBD1	-	TRBV6-6	TRBJ2-7	TGTGCCAGCACCTCCGGGACAGGGATCCCCTACGAGCAGTACTTC	CASTSGTGIPYEQYF
TRBD1	-	TRBV28	TRBJ1-1	TGTGCCAGCACCTACCAGGGGGCGCGGACTGAAGCTTTCTTT	CASTYQGARTEAFF
-	-	TRBV5-5	TRBJ1-1	TGTGCCAGCAGTTTCCAACAGGGGAACACTGAAGCTTTCTTT	CASSFQQGNTEAFF
-	-	TRBV5-1	TRBJ1-6	TGCGCCAGCAGCTTGGGACCGGGTAATTCACCCCTCCACTTT	CASSLGPGNSPLHF
-	-	TRBV5-4	TRBJ1-2	TGTGCCAGCAGCTTGGTGGAGGGTAGCAGATATGGCTACACCTTC	CASSLVEGSRYGYTF
-	-	TRBV19	TRBJ1-2	TGTGCCAGTAGTATGGGGGGGTCCTATGGCTACACCTTC	CASSMGGSYGYTF
TRBD1	once	TRBV14	TRBJ2-7	TGTGCCAGCAGCCAGACAGGGATCTACGAGCAGTACTTC	CASSQTGIYEQYF